This TCR beta chain was captured in a study of blood T cell repertoires in COVID-19. Study in general: The cDNA or gDNA used as material had been derived from T cells, B-cell-depleted T cells, or PBMCs.

The authors' processing: Using reference gene primer amplification, nucleated cell counts were estimated. TCRdb's copy holds only in-frame clones and misses some; the assay was immunoSEQ multiplex PCR. V and J calls and clone size are those listed in that table; D and trimming were worked out from the DNA. The sample has under 350,000 clones, around 90% seen once. The V gene end was trimmed by 3 bases and the J gene end by 7 bases; junction bases not matched to a gene: 9. Germline V lookup: CDR1 LNHDA, CDR2 SQIVND (reference sequence). The CDR3 has 15 amino acids. The rearrangement joins TRBV19 to TRBJ2-1, with 7 bases that match TRBD1. Source material: peripheral blood. The sequence was obtained from a man between 65 and 79 years old with acute or convalescent COVID-19. CDR3 DNA: TGTGCCAGTAGTATCACACAGGGGAGAGTGAATGAGCAGTTCTTC. Translated, it gives CASSITQGRVNEQFF.